The source of this T cell receptor (beta chain) is a study of T cell changes during pregnancy in multiple sclerosis. Libraries were prepared by immunoSEQ multiplex PCR; TCRdb keeps only in-frame clonotypes and omits some of them. Here the sample spans around 70,000 clones, approximately 94% being singletons. The CDR3 extends over 14 amino acids. V was clipped by 3 bases and J by 2 bases, with 7 bases between them. CDR1 SNHLY and CDR2 FYNNEI come from the germline V gene. The chain carries TRBV2 and TRBJ2-2, with D possibly TRBD1 on 5 matching bases. Sequencing used peripheral blood, obtained in the third trimester of pregnancy. The sequence was obtained from a female donor with multiple sclerosis, enrolled in a pregnancy study. CDR3 in DNA: TGTGCCAGCAGTGATTGGACAAACACCGGGGAGCTGTTTTTT. It specifies CASSDWTNTGELFF.